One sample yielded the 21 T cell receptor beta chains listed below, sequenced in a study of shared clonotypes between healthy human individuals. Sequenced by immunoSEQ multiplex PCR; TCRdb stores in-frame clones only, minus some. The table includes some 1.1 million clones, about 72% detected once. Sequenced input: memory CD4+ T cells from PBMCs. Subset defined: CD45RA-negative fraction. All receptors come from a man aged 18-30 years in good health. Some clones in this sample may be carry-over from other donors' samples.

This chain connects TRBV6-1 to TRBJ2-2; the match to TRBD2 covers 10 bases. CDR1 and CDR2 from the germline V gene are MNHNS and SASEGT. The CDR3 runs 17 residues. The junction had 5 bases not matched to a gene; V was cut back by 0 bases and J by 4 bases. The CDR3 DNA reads TGTGCCAGCAGTGAAGCCGGTGGGACTAGCGCCACCGGGGAGCTGTTTTTT. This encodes CASSEAGGTSATGELFF.

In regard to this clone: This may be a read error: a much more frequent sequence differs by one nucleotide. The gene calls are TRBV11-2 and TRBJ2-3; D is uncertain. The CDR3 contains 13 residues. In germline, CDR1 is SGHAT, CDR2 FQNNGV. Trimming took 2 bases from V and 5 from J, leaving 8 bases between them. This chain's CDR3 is CASSLKGIDTQYF. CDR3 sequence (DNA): TGTGCCAGCAGCTTAAAGGGCATAGATACGCAGTATTTT.

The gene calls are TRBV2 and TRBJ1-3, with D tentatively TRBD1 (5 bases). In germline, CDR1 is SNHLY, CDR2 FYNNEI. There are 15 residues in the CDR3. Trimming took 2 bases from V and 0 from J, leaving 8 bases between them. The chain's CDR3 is CASSEWGSSGNTIYF. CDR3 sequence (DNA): TGTGCCAGCAGTGAATGGGGCAGCTCTGGAAACACCATATATTTT.

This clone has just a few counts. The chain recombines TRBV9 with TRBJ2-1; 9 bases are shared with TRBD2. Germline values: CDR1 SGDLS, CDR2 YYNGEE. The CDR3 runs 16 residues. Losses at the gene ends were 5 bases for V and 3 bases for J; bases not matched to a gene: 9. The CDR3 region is CASSASAGGHYNEQFF. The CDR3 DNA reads TGTGCCAGCAGTGCTTCAGCGGGAGGTCACTACAATGAGCAGTTCTTC. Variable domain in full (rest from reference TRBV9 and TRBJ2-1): DSGVTQTPKHLITATGQRVTLRCSPRSGDLSVYWYQQSLDQGLQFLIQYYNGEERAKGNILERFSAQQFPDLHSELNLSSLELGDSALYFCASSASAGGHYNEQFFGPGTRLTVL.

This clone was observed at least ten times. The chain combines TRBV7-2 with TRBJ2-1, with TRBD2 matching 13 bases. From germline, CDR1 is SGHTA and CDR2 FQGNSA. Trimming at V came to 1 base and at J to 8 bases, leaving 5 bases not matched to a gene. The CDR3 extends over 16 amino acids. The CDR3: CASSLEGLAGRYEQFF. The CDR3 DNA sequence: TGTGCCAGCAGCTTAGAGGGACTAGCGGGACGGTATGAGCAGTTCTTC. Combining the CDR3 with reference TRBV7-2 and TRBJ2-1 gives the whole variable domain GAGVSQSPSNKVTEKGKDVELRCDPISGHTALYWYRQSLGQGLEFLIYFQGNSAPDKSGLPSDRFSAERTGGSVSTLTIQRTQQEDSAVYLCASSLEGLAGRYEQFFGPGTRLTVL.

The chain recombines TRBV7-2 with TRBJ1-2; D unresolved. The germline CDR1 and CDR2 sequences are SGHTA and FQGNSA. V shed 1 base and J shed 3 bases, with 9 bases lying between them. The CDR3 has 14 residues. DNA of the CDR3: TGTGCCAGCAGCTTAGGTTGGTCGGACTATGGCTACACCTTC. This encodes CASSLGWSDYGYTF.

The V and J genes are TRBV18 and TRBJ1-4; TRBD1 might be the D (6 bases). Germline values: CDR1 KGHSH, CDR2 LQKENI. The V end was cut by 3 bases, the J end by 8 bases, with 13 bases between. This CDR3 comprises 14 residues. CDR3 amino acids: CASSPGTQGEKLFF. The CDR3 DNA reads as TGTGCCAGCTCACCCGGGACCCAGGGGGAAAAACTGTTTTTT.

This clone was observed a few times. Written as DNA, the CDR3 is TGTGCCAGCAGCTCCCAGAACGGTATGAACACTGAAGCTTTCTTT. As protein: CASSSQNGMNTEAFF. V usage is TRBV7-8 and J usage is TRBJ1-1; no clear D. The CDR3 totals 15 residues. The germline CDR1 and CDR2 sequences are SGHVS and FQNEAQ. Between the trimmed V and J ends, which lost 4 bases and 0 bases, there was a span of 12 bases. The variable domain in full, completed from reference TRBV7-8 and TRBJ1-1, reads GAGVSQSPRYKVAKRGQDVALRCDPISGHVSLFWYQQALGQGPEFLTYFQNEAQLDKSGLPSDRFFAERPEGSVSTLKIQRTQQEDSAVYLCASSSQNGMNTEAFFGQGTRLTVV.

The CDR3 reads CASTLARSTDTQYF. CDR3 nucleotides: TGTGCCAGCACCCTAGCGCGATCCACAGATACGCAGTATTTT. The V gene is TRBV11-2, the J gene TRBJ2-3; possibly TRBD2 for D (6 bases). Germline values: CDR1 SGHAT, CDR2 FQNNGV. CDR3 size: 14 residues. Trimming left V 7 bases short and J 2 bases short, with 13 bases between.

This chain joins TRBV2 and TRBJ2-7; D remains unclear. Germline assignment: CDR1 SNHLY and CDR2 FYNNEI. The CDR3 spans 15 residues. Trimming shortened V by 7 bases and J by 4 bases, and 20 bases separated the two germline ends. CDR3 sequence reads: CASTQGAAQNYEQYF. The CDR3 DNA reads TGTGCCAGCACCCAAGGTGCGGCACAGAATTACGAGCAGTACTTC.

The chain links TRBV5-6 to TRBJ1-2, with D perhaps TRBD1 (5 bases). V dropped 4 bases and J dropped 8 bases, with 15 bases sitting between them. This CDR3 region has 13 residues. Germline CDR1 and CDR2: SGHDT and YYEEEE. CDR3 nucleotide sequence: TGTGCCAGCAGCCTGGGCAGGGTAGGAGGCTACACCTTC. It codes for CASSLGRVGGYTF.

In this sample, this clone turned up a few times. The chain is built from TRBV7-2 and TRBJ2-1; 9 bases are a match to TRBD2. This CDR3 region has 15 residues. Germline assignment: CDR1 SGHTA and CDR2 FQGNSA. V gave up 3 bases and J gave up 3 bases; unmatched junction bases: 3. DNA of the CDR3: TGTGCCAGCAGCTTCGATAGCGGGAGCTACAATGAGCAGTTCTTC. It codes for CASSFDSGSYNEQFF.

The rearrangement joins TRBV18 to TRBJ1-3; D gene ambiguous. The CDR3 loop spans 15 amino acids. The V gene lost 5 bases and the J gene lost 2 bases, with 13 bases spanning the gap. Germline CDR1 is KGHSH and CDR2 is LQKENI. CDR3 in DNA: TGTGCCAGCTCATCCGCGTGGAGCCCTGGAAACACCATATATTTT. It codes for CASSSAWSPGNTIYF.

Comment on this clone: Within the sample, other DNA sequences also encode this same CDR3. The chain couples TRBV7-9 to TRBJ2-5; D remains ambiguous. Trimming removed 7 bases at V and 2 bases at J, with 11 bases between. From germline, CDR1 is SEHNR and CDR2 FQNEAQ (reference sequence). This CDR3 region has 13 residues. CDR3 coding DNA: TGTGCCAGCACCCCGCCAGGTCAAGAGACCCAGTACTTC. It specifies CASTPPGQETQYF.

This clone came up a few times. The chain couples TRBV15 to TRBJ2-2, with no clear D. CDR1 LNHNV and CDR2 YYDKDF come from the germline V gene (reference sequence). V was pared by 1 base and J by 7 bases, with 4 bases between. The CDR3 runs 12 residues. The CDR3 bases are TGTGCCACCAGCAGAGCAAACGGGGAGCTGTTTTTT. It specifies CATSRANGELFF.

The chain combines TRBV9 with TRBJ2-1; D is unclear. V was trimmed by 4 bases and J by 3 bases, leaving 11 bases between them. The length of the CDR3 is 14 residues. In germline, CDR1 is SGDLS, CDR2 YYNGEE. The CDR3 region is CASSPQVLYNEQFF. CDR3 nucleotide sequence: TGTGCCAGCAGCCCCCAGGTTCTCTACAATGAGCAGTTCTTC.

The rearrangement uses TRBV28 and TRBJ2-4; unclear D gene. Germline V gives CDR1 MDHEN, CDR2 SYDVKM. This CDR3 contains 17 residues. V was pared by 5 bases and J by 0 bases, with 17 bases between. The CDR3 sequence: CASSPPGSHLAKNIQYF. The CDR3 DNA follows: TGTGCCAGCAGTCCTCCCGGCAGTCATTTAGCCAAAAACATTCAGTACTTC.

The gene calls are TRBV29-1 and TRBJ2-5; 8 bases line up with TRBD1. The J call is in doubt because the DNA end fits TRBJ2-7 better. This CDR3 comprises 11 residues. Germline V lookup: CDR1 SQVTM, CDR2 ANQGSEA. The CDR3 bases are TGCAGCGCTGGGACAGGATACGAGCAGTACTTC. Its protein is CSAGTGYEQYF.

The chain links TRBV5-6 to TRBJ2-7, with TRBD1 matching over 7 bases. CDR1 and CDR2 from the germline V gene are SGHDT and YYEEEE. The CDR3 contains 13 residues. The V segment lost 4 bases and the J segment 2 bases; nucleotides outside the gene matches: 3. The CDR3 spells CASSTDRAYEQYF. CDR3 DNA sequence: TGTGCCAGCAGCACCGACAGGGCCTACGAGCAGTACTTC.

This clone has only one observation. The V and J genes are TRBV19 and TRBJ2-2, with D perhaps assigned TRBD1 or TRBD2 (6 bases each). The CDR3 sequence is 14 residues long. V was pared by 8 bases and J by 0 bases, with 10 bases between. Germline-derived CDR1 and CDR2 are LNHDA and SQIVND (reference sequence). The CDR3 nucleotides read TGTGCCAGTCGGGGGCTACCGAACACCGGGGAGCTGTTTTTT. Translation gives CASRGLPNTGELFF.

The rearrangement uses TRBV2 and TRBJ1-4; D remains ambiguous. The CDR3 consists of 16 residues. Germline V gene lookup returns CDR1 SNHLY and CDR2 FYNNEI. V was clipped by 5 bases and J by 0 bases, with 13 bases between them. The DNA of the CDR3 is TGTGCCAGCAGTTCGTATCTTATGGCAACTAATGAAAAACTGTTTTTT. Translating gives CASSSYLMATNEKLFF. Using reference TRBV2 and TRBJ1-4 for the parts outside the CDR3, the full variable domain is EPEVTQTPSHQVTQMGQEVILRCVPISNHLYFYWYRQILGQKVEFLVSFYNNEISEKSEIFDDQFSVERPDGSNFTLKIRSTKLEDSAMYFCASSSYLMATNEKLFFGSGTQLSVL.